This entry lists 16 T cell receptor beta chains sequenced from one sample in a study of T-cell reconstitution after alpha-beta-depleted transplantation in children. Unique molecular identifiers tagged the TCRbeta library. TCRdb redid the calling of the PCR reads with MiXCR, one entry per CDR3 protein. The sample has around 500,000 distinct CDR3 sequences; approximately 12% are singletons. The specimen was PBMCs from the stem cell graft donor, collected from the stem cell graft. All receptors come from a human donor who donated a stem cell graft to a child with combined immunodeficiency.

The rearrangement joins TRBV24-1 to TRBJ2-5; no firm D call. Germline assignment: CDR1 KGHDR and CDR2 SFDVKD. Trimming left V 4 bases short and J 1 base short, with 6 bases between. The length of the CDR3 is 13 residues. DNA for the CDR3: TGTGCCACCAGTGACGGTAGCCAAGAGACCCAGTACTTC. It specifies CATSDGSQETQYF.

This clonotype was recorded a few times. V is TRBV12-5 and J is TRBJ2-6; D may be TRBD1 or TRBD2 (5 bases each). The length of the CDR3 is 16 residues. V was shortened by 0 bases and J by 4 bases, with 10 bases between the two germline ends. CDR1 is LGHNT and CDR2 is FRNRAP in the germline V gene. In nucleotides, the CDR3 is TGTGCTAGTGGTTTGGTACTGGGGACCGGGGCCAACGTCCTGACTTTC. It translates to CASGLVLGTGANVLTF.

This clonotype was observed a few times. V usage is TRBV7-9 and J usage is TRBJ2-2; no definite D call. This CDR3 contains 14 residues. The V gene's germline CDR1 is SEHNR and CDR2 FQNEAQ (reference sequence). CDR3 sequence: CARPVGSNTGELFF. Written as DNA, the CDR3 is TGTGCTAGACCCGTAGGTTCGAACACCGGGGAGCTGTTTTTT.

This chain joins TRBV7-2 and TRBJ1-5, with D perhaps TRBD1 (6 bases). This CDR3 has 16 residues. Germline V CDR1 and CDR2: SGHTA, FQGNSA. V was shortened by 1 base and J by 4 bases, with 14 bases between the two germline ends. CDR3 DNA: TGTGCCAGCAGCTTAGAGGAAGGGGGTTATAATCAGCCCCAGCATTTT. Translated, it gives CASSLEEGGYNQPQHF.

This clonotype was detected ten times or more. The chain recombines TRBV12-3 or TRBV12-4 with TRBJ2-5, with D perhaps being TRBD1 or TRBD2 (5 bases each). V gave up 0 bases and J gave up 5 bases, with 16 bases separating them. This CDR3 is 16 amino acids long. CDR3 in DNA: TGTGCCAGCAGTTTAGCGCTATGGGGGTATGCGGAGACCCAGTACTTC. Translation gives CASSLALWGYAETQYF.

The rearrangement uses TRBV20-1 and TRBJ2-7, with 10 nucleotides matching TRBD2. The CDR3 is 18 residues long. CDR1 is DFQATT, CDR2 SNEGSKA, per germline (reference sequence). V lost 6 bases and J lost 3; bases outside the gene matches: 20. CDR3 in amino acids: CSAEEWGLARQSIYEQYF. In DNA, the CDR3 is TGCAGTGCCGAAGAGTGGGGACTAGCGCGGCAGTCGATCTACGAGCAGTACTTC.

V gene TRBV11-1 combines with J gene TRBJ1-1; D ambiguous. The germline CDR1 and CDR2 sequences are SGHAT and FQDESV (reference sequence). With 3 bases removed from V and 1 base from J, the gap between germline ends came to 12 bases. The CDR3 has 15 residues. The CDR3 loop reads CASSFSGQSNTEAFF. CDR3 coding DNA: TGTGCCAGCAGCTTCTCGGGCCAATCGAACACTGAAGCTTTCTTT.

In this sample, this clonotype turned up many times. The chain couples TRBV29-1 to TRBJ2-7, with 7 bases aligning to TRBD2. Trimming at V came to 0 bases and at J to 3 bases, leaving 20 bases not matched to a gene. This CDR3 has 19 amino acids. Germline CDR1 SQVTM, CDR2 ANQGSEA. This CDR3 reads CSVEDRSVGKAGRYYEQYF. Written as DNA, the CDR3 is TGCAGCGTTGAAGATCGAAGTGTGGGGAAAGCGGGGAGATACTACGAGCAGTACTTC.

This clonotype showed up just a few times. The chain joins TRBV3-1 to TRBJ1-1, with no clear D. CDR1 LGHDT and CDR2 YNNKEL come from the germline V gene (reference sequence). The CDR3 covers 13 residues. The V and J ends lost 1 base and 7 bases respectively, with 10 bases between them. CDR3: CASSQVKESEAFF. The CDR3 DNA reads TGTGCCAGCAGCCAAGTTAAGGAAAGTGAAGCTTTCTTT.

This clonotype was seen many times. This sequence joins TRBV6-5 and TRBJ2-7; TRBD1 aligns across 10 bases. J lost 5 bases, V lost 0 bases, and 4 bases had no gene match. This CDR3 has 15 residues. Germline values: CDR1 MNHEY, CDR2 SVGAGI. CDR3 region: CASSYSGQGLHEQYF. The CDR3 DNA sequence: TGTGCCAGCAGTTACTCGGGACAGGGGTTGCACGAGCAGTACTTC.

V gene TRBV2 combines with J gene TRBJ2-7; tentative D call: TRBD2 (5 bases). The CDR3 length is 12 residues. Germline CDR1 SNHLY, CDR2 FYNNEI. The CDR3: CASGQVRYEQYF. CDR3 nucleotides: TGTGCAAGCGGCCAGGTCCGCTACGAGCAGTACTTC.

This clonotype was observed a few times. This chain connects TRBV6-5 to TRBJ2-2, with a possible D match to TRBD1 (6 bases). Trimming removed 0 bases from V and 3 bases from J, with 11 bases in between. The CDR3 spans 16 residues. CDR1 is MNHEY, CDR2 SVGAGI, per germline. As DNA, the CDR3 is TGTGCCAGCAGTTACTCGGGGACATCCTACACCGGGGAGCTGTTTTTT. Translation: CASSYSGTSYTGELFF.

At least ten counts were recorded for this clonotype. J is TRBJ1-1 and V is TRBV29-1; D is undetermined. Germline CDR1 is SQVTM and CDR2 is ANQGSEA. V shed 3 bases and J shed 6 bases, with 11 bases lying between them. CDR3 length equals 12 residues. As DNA, the CDR3 is TGCAGCGTTGAGTCCGGGTATGCTGAAGCTTTCTTT. Residues: CSVESGYAEAFF.

This clonotype was detected ten times or more. V gene TRBV5-1 combines with J gene TRBJ2-1; 7 positions agree with TRBD2. This CDR3 comprises 15 residues. The germline gives CDR1 SGHRS, CDR2 YFSETQ. The V and J ends lost 5 bases and 3 bases, in that order; junction bases with no gene match: 8. Here the CDR3 reads CASSPGIAGYNEQFF. CDR3 DNA: TGCGCCAGCAGTCCCGGGATAGCGGGCTACAATGAGCAGTTCTTC. Full variable domain (rest looked up from reference TRBV5-1 and TRBJ2-1): KAGVTQTPRYLIKTRGQQVTLSCSPISGHRSVSWYQQTPGQGLQFLFEYFSETQRNKGNFPGRFSGRQFSNSRSEMNVSTLELGDSALYLCASSPGIAGYNEQFFGPGTRLTVL.

This clonotype has ten or more counts. V gene TRBV12-3 or TRBV12-4 combines with J gene TRBJ2-2; a weak D match, TRBD2 (7 bases). Trimming removed 3 bases at V and 3 bases at J, with 17 bases between. The CDR3 covers 17 residues. CDR3 residues: CASSFRRGLRDTGELFF. The CDR3 bases are TGTGCCAGCAGTTTTAGGCGGGGGCTTCGAGACACCGGGGAGCTGTTTTTT.

This clonotype has ten or more counts. This chain connects TRBV9 to TRBJ2-7, with TRBD1 matching 7 bases. The germline CDR1 and CDR2 sequences are SGDLS and YYNGEE. V lost 3 bases to trimming and J lost 3 bases; unmatched junction nucleotides: 9. This CDR3 spans 15 amino acids. CDR3 nucleotides: TGTGCCAGCAGCGAGTCTGGGCAGGGGGACTACGAGCAGTACTTC. This codes for CASSESGQGDYEQYF.